The 2 T cell receptor beta chains below come from one sample, sequenced in a study of blood T cell repertoires in COVID-19. The method was immunoSEQ multiplex PCR; TCRdb's version includes in-frame clones alone and lacks a portion of them. The sample gives about 39,000 clones, more than 80% of which show up once; 3.5% to 4.5% is in the top ten. The source material was peripheral blood. The receptors were sampled from a man in his 60s with acute or convalescent COVID-19.

For the CDR3, the DNA is TGTGCCAGCAGCTCTCCCGGGACAGCATCCTACGAGCAGTACTTC. Protein product: CASSSPGTASYEQYF. V and J are TRBV7-9 and TRBJ2-7; TRBD1 aligns across 7 bases. Trimming removed 4 bases from V and 1 base from J; junction bases left unmatched: 7. The CDR3 loop spans 15 amino acids. In germline, CDR1 is SEHNR, CDR2 FQNEAQ (reference sequence).

V is TRBV9 and J is TRBJ2-5; weak D call: TRBD1 (6 bases). With 3 bases removed from V and 5 bases from J, the gap between germline ends came to 17 bases. CDR3 size: 15 residues. In germline, CDR1 is SGDLS, CDR2 YYNGEE. CDR3 loop: CASSAGQLSGETQYF. The CDR3 nucleotides are TGTGCCAGCAGCGCCGGACAGCTCTCAGGGGAGACCCAGTACTTC.